This T cell receptor beta chain emerged from a study of shared clonotypes between healthy human individuals. Study findings and constraints: Against clonotypes common to all four donors, non-shared ones had lower generation probabilities.

This clone was recorded once. Its target is unknown. The data were produced by immunoSEQ multiplex PCR, yet TCRdb's version contains in-frame clones alone and is incomplete. The sample includes hundreds of thousands of clones, about 95% of them seen just once. Naivety among CD8 cells was defined by CD45RO negativity and positive CCR7 selection, thereby excluding terminally differentiated effector memory CD45RA+ cells. The donor cohort consisted entirely of Caucasian adults residing in Nashville, Tennessee. The sample comprised naive CD8+ T cells sorted from blood. The sequence came from a young woman in good health.

This chain's CDR3 is CASSQGLNYEQYF. The CDR3 coding sequence is TGTGCCAGCAGCCAGGGACTGAACTACGAGCAGTACTTC. The gene calls are TRBV4-2 and TRBJ2-5; maybe TRBD2 (6 bases). The J call is doubtful: the DNA matches TRBJ2-7 better. The CDR3 consists of 13 residues. The germline gives CDR1 LGHNA, CDR2 YNFKEQ.